This TCR beta chain was retrieved from a study of blood T cell repertoires in COVID-19. Germline CDR1 SNHLY, CDR2 FYNNEI. J lost 1 base, V lost 2 bases, and 8 bases had no gene match. The CDR3 spans 18 residues. Data came from immunoSEQ multiplex PCR; TCRdb stores just in-frame clones and leaves some out. Of some 270,000 clones detected, about 91% appear once; the ten largest clones hold roughly 5%. The source of this sequence is a middle-aged woman who had recovered from COVID-19. Input material: peripheral blood. The rearrangement uses TRBV2 and TRBJ1-5, with TRBD1 matching 10 bases. CDR3: CASSEPRQGAGSNQPQHF. In DNA form, the CDR3 reads TGTGCCAGCAGTGAACCGCGACAGGGGGCTGGGAGCAATCAGCCCCAGCATTTT.